The 6 T cell receptor beta chains reported below all come from one sample, sequenced in a study of human T cells and chemical hapten exposure. MiXCR was run by TCRdb on the RACE reads, yielding one entry per CDR3 protein. The sample lists tens of thousands of distinct CDR3 sequences, 9.5% occurring once. Time point of the sample: patch test 3, about 24 weeks after DPC sensitization. Indicated treatment: therapeutic diphenylcyclopropenone sensitization with weekly scalp DPC. Total RNA was isolated from whole blood that had not been fractionated. Material: whole blood, obtained in connection with sensitization to the hapten diphenylcyclopropenone (DPC). All receptors derive from a man over 45 with alopecia areata. Some clones in this sample may be carry-over from other donors' samples.

This clonotype was observed a handful of times. The chain has TRBV20-1 and TRBJ2-3; TRBD2 matches 9 bases. Germline V gene lookup returns CDR1 DFQATT and CDR2 SNEGSKA (reference sequence). J was trimmed by 3 bases and V by 8 bases; bases with no gene match: 15. This CDR3 region has 16 residues. The CDR3 nucleotides are TGCAGTTCCAACACCGCGGGAGGGGCTAGTACAGATACGCAGTATTTT. Translated: CSSNTAGGASTDTQYF.

This clonotype was counted ten times or more. The chain uses TRBV2 and TRBJ2-1; TRBD2 matches 14 bases. The CDR3 spans 15 residues. V was clipped by 8 bases and J by 5 bases; unmatched bases: 5. CDR1 is SNHLY, CDR2 FYNNEI, per germline. CDR3 loop: CASAGTSGSDNEQFF. The CDR3 bases are TGTGCCAGCGCTGGGACTAGCGGGAGTGACAATGAGCAGTTCTTC.

The chain has TRBV3-2 and TRBJ1-2; the table's D call of TRBD1 was not tested on the DNA. TRBV3-2 is noted as a pseudogene. The CDR3 consists of 17 residues. For the CDR3, the DNA is TGTGCCAGCAGCCTTCACTTTCAGGGATTAATTAACTATGGCTACACCTTC. The encoded protein is CASSLHFQGLINYGYTF.

A few counts support this clonotype. The chain employs TRBV29-1 and TRBJ1-2; 7 bases match TRBD1. Germline CDR1 is SQVTM and CDR2 is ANQGSEA. The CDR3 contains 13 residues. V lost 6 bases, J lost 4 bases, and 8 bases stayed unmatched. CDR3 in DNA: TGCAGCGTCTCTACGACAGGGACCTATGGCTACACCTTC. Its protein is CSVSTTGTYGYTF.

This clonotype showed up many times. The chain links TRBV11-2 to TRBJ1-2; D is unresolved. V was shortened by 6 bases and J by 8 bases, with 13 bases between the two germline ends. CDR1 SGHAT and CDR2 FQNNGV come from the germline V gene. There are 12 residues in the CDR3. The CDR3: CASSQSSTGYTF. In nucleotides, the CDR3 is TGTGCCAGCAGTCAGTCTTCGACGGGCTACACCTTC.

The chain recombines TRBV2 with TRBJ1-6, with D unresolved. This CDR3 is 13 amino acids long. The germline V gene has CDR1 SNHLY and CDR2 FYNNEI. Between the trimmed V and J ends, which lost 7 bases and 10 bases, there was a span of 14 bases. The CDR3 loop is CASIIPSSSPLHF. CDR3 nucleotide sequence: TGTGCCAGCATTATTCCAAGCTCCTCACCCCTCCACTTT. Full variable domain (remainder filled in from reference TRBV2 and TRBJ1-6): EPEVTQTPSHQVTQMGQEVILRCVPISNHLYFYWYRQILGQKVEFLVSFYNNEISEKSEIFDDQFSVERPDGSNFTLKIRSTKLEDSAMYFCASIIPSSSPLHFGNGTRLTVT.